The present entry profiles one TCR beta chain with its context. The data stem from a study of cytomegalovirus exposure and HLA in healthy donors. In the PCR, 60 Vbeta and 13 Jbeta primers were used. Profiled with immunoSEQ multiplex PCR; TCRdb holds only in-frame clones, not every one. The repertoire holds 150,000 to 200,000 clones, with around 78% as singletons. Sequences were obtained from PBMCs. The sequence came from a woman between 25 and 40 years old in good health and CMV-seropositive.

The CDR3 loop reads CASSLGMEGGEQFF. CDR3 DNA: TGCGCCAGCAGCTTGGGGATGGAGGGCGGTGAGCAGTTCTTC. The chain uses TRBV5-1 and TRBJ2-1; TRBD2 is a possible D gene (6 bases). The germline V gene has CDR1 SGHRS and CDR2 YFSETQ. Trimming pared 0 bases from V and 9 bases from J, leaving 13 bases between. The CDR3 consists of 14 residues.